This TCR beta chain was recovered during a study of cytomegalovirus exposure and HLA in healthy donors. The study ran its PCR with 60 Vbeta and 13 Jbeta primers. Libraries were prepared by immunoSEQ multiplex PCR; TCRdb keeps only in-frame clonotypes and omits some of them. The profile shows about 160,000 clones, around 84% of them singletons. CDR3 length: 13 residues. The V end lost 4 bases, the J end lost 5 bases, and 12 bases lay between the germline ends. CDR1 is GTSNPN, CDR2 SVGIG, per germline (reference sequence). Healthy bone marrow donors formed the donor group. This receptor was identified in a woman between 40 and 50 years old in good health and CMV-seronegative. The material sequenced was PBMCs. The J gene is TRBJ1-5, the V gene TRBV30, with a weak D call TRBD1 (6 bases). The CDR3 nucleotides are TGTGCCTGGAAGACCGAGGGGGATCAGCCCCAGCATTTT. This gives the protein CAWKTEGDQPQHF.